Listed below are T cell receptor beta chains from one sample, sequenced in a study of shared clonotypes between healthy human individuals. The protocol was immunoSEQ multiplex PCR, while the TCRdb copy is restricted to in-frame clones and leaves out a portion. The sample lists millions of clones; roughly 96% were seen once. Sequenced: naive CD4+ T cells sorted from blood. The receptors stem from a man younger than 35 in good health. CDR3s include the opening cysteine and the closing phenylalanine or tryptophan. The order of the fields is CDR3 protein, CDR3 DNA, clone size, D gene, J gene, V gene. The D gene is left open where the match is weak. Clone size is shown for a subset of rows, as once, few, many or a class of expanded clone.

CASSYGTGARAEAFF,TGTGCCAGCAGTTACGGGACAGGGGCGAGGGCTGAAGCTTTCTTT,once,TRBD1,TRBJ1-1,TRBV6-6
CASSIGQITGELFF,TGTGCCAGCAGTATCGGACAGATCACCGGGGAGCTGTTTTTT,once,NA,TRBJ2-2,TRBV28
CASRGGQANTEAFF,TGTGCCAGCAGAGGGGGACAGGCCAACACTGAAGCTTTCTTT,NA,TRBD1,TRBJ1-1,TRBV2
CASSVGTGGNSPLHF,TGCGCCAGCAGCGTGGGGACAGGGGGCAATTCACCCCTCCACTTT,NA,TRBD1,TRBJ1-6,TRBV5-1
CAWSASAKNIQYF,TGTGCCTGGAGCGCTTCGGCCAAAAACATTCAGTACTTC,NA,NA,TRBJ2-4,TRBV30
CAIRSQGTGELFF,TGTGCCATCAGATCGCAGGGGACCGGGGAGCTGTTTTTT,NA,NA,TRBJ2-2,TRBV10-3
CASRMSTPNTGELFF,TGTGCCAGCAGAATGAGTACACCGAACACCGGGGAGCTGTTTTTT,once,NA,TRBJ2-2,TRBV7-8
CAWSESGEQFF,TGTGCCTGGAGTGAGTCCGGTGAGCAGTTCTTC,NA,NA,TRBJ2-1,TRBV30
CASSLGLGGRETQYF,TGTGCCAGCAGCTTAGGATTGGGGGGACGAGAGACCCAGTACTTC,NA,NA,TRBJ2-5,TRBV7-9
CAWTGRGLRQPQHF,TGTGCCTGGACGGGAAGGGGGCTGAGGCAGCCCCAGCATTTT,NA,TRBD1,TRBJ1-5,TRBV30
CASSRTGTGHTPLHF,TGTGCCAGCAGTCGTACCGGGACAGGGCATACACCCCTCCACTTT,NA,TRBD1,TRBJ1-6,TRBV28
CASSPLYGGSTDTQYF,TGTGCCAGCTCACCATTATACGGCGGTAGCACAGATACGCAGTATTTT,NA,NA,TRBJ2-3,TRBV18
CASSWTLAGATDTQYF,TGTGCCAGCAGCTGGACCCTAGCGGGAGCCACAGATACGCAGTATTTT,NA,TRBD2,TRBJ2-3,TRBV5-6
CASSSTGRGTEAFF,TGCGCCAGCAGCTCAACAGGGAGGGGCACTGAAGCTTTCTTT,NA,NA,TRBJ1-1,TRBV5-1
CAISEGNLATDTQYF,TGTGCCATCAGTGAGGGTAACCTAGCCACAGATACGCAGTATTTT,once,NA,TRBJ2-3,TRBV10-3
CASSFGEYGYTF,TGCGCCAGCAGCTTCGGGGAATATGGCTACACCTTC,NA,NA,TRBJ1-2,TRBV5-1
CASSYSNRGRGEQYF,TGTGCCAGCAGTTACTCGAACAGGGGGAGGGGCGAGCAGTACTTC,NA,NA,TRBJ2-7,TRBV6-5
CASRPGHQDTQYF,TGTGCCAGCAGGCCGGGACACCAGGATACGCAGTATTTT,NA,NA,TRBJ2-3,TRBV6-1
CASSEASPGTGLEKLFF,TGTGCCAGCAGTGAAGCGAGCCCCGGGACAGGATTAGAAAAACTGTTTTTT,NA,TRBD1,TRBJ1-4,TRBV6-1
CASSLRVTGRSTYEQYF,TGCGCCAGCAGCCTACGGGTAACGGGACGTTCTACCTACGAGCAGTACTTC,NA,NA,TRBJ2-7,TRBV4-1
CASSFAQRGDQETQYF,TGTGCCAGCAGCTTTGCGCAGCGGGGGGACCAAGAGACCCAGTACTTC,NA,NA,TRBJ2-5,TRBV12-1
CASSVDMGQGSKTQYF,TGTGCCAGCAGCGTAGATATGGGACAGGGGAGCAAGACCCAGTACTTC,NA,TRBD1,TRBJ2-5,TRBV9
CSGRDRGVETQYF,TGCAGCGGGCGGGACAGGGGCGTGGAGACCCAGTACTTC,NA,TRBD1,TRBJ2-5,TRBV29-1
CATSQRQGASNEQYF,TGTGCCACCAGCCAGAGACAGGGGGCAAGCAACGAGCAGTACTTC,once,TRBD1,TRBJ2-7,TRBV15
CAISEFSSGTERGYEQYF,TGTGCCATCAGTGAGTTCTCTTCTGGGACGGAACGGGGCTACGAGCAGTACTTC,NA,NA,TRBJ2-7,TRBV10-3
CAGAPRMNNEQFF,TGTGCCGGCGCCCCTAGGATGAACAATGAGCAGTTCTTC,NA,NA,TRBJ2-1,TRBV2
CASSLRAVQETQYF,TGTGCCAGCAGCTTGAGAGCGGTCCAAGAGACCCAGTACTTC,few,NA,TRBJ2-5,TRBV5-6
CAISDLAGGPYEQYF,TGTGCCATCAGTGACCTAGCGGGGGGACCCTACGAGCAGTACTTC,NA,TRBD2,TRBJ2-7,TRBV10-3
CASSLGRGQDTQYF,TGTGCCAGCAGCTTGGGGAGGGGACAGGATACGCAGTATTTT,NA,NA,TRBJ2-3,TRBV7-3
CASSPSGPSEQYF,TGTGCCAGCAGCCCTAGCGGCCCGAGCGAGCAGTACTTC,NA,TRBD2,TRBJ2-7,TRBV27
CASTYLSGSSGNTIYF,TGTGCCAGCACCTATTTATCAGGGAGCTCTGGAAACACCATATATTTT,NA,NA,TRBJ1-3,TRBV6-6
CASGSRGRDTEAFF,TGTGCCAGCGGATCGCGTGGGAGGGACACTGAAGCTTTCTTT,NA,NA,TRBJ1-1,TRBV9
CASSIGTGSYEQYF,TGTGCCAGTAGTATAGGGACAGGTTCCTACGAGCAGTACTTC,NA,TRBD1,TRBJ2-7,TRBV19
CASSSGGKNGYTF,TGTGCCAGCAGTTCAGGGGGCAAGAATGGCTACACCTTC,NA,TRBD1,TRBJ1-2,TRBV6-5
CASSFRGGGNTIYF,TGTGCCAGCAGCTTCCGAGGGGGTGGAAACACCATATATTTT,NA,NA,TRBJ1-3,TRBV7-8
CASSLTHSYNEQFF,TGTGCCAGTAGTCTTACCCATAGCTACAATGAGCAGTTCTTC,NA,NA,TRBJ2-1,TRBV19
CAWSVRQSYEQYF,TGTGCCTGGAGTGTCCGACAGTCCTACGAGCAGTACTTC,NA,NA,TRBJ2-7,TRBV30
CASSLFQGGNTEAFF,TGCGCCAGCAGCTTGTTTCAGGGGGGTAACACTGAAGCTTTCTTT,NA,TRBD1,TRBJ1-1,TRBV5-1
CASSGAGAGQPQHF,TGTGCCAGCAGCGGAGCTGGGGCAGGTCAGCCCCAGCATTTT,few,NA,TRBJ1-5,TRBV9
CASSSGTSGASTDTQYF,TGCGCCAGCAGCTCCGGGACTAGCGGGGCTAGCACAGATACGCAGTATTTT,NA,TRBD2,TRBJ2-3,TRBV5-1
CASSFPLGQHYGYTF,TGTGCCAGCAGTTTCCCCCTGGGGCAGCACTATGGCTACACCTTC,NA,NA,TRBJ1-2,TRBV28
CASRQEGKEQYF,TGTGCCAGCAGACAGGAAGGAAAAGAGCAGTACTTC,NA,NA,TRBJ2-7,TRBV2
CASSLPTGLGRYF,TGTGCCAGCAGCCTCCCGACAGGTCTCGGGAGGTACTTC,NA,NA,TRBJ2-5,TRBV7-2
CASSLAQAEFGANVLTF,TGTGCCAGCAGCTTGGCGCAGGCGGAATTTGGGGCCAACGTCCTGACTTTC,NA,NA,TRBJ2-6,TRBV5-4
CASSFSGTGRTDTQYF,TGTGCCAGCAGCTTTTCTGGGACAGGGCGCACAGATACGCAGTATTTT,NA,TRBD1,TRBJ2-3,TRBV25-1
CASSLVVRGPIQETQYF,TGTGCCAGCAGCTTAGTCGTCCGGGGGCCTATTCAAGAGACCCAGTACTTC,NA,NA,TRBJ2-5,TRBV7-9
CASSSNSLGGADKNIQYF,TGTGCCAGCAGCTCCAACTCCCTAGGGGGAGCCGACAAAAACATTCAGTACTTC,NA,NA,TRBJ2-4,TRBV7-8
CASSLIAGKSYEQYF,TGTGCCAGCAGCCTAATAGCGGGAAAGTCCTACGAGCAGTACTTC,NA,TRBD2,TRBJ2-7,TRBV7-2
CASSSPARNEKLFF,TGTGCCAGCAGTTCGCCAGCCAGGAATGAAAAACTGTTTTTT,NA,NA,TRBJ1-4,TRBV28
CASSPRTSGSVAKNIQYF,TGTGCCAGCAGCCCCCGGACTAGCGGGTCAGTAGCCAAAAACATTCAGTACTTC,NA,TRBD2,TRBJ2-4,TRBV7-2
CASSPDRGGTDTQYF,TGTGCCAGCTCACCCGACAGGGGCGGCACAGATACGCAGTATTTT,NA,TRBD1,TRBJ2-3,TRBV18
CASSWGQQDNYGYTF,TGCGCCAGCAGCTGGGGACAGCAGGATAACTATGGCTACACCTTC,once,TRBD1,TRBJ1-2,TRBV5-1
CASSDRGEKNYGYTF,TGTGCCAGCAGCGACCGGGGGGAAAAAAACTATGGCTACACCTTC,NA,NA,TRBJ1-2,TRBV11-2
CSGDTPGETQYF,TGCAGCGGGGACACCCCGGGAGAGACCCAGTACTTC,NA,NA,TRBJ2-5,TRBV29-1
CAWSVLAYGYTF,TGTGCCTGGAGTGTACTCGCCTATGGCTACACCTTC,NA,NA,TRBJ1-2,TRBV30